Sequencing of this T cell receptor (beta chain) was carried out in a study of identical twins (dated by TCRdb to 2015 to 2016). For the study in its entirety: The study deep-sequenced TCR alpha and beta repertoires from monozygotic twins, unrelated adults of various ages and cord blood to test whether fetal clonotypes persist. To rule out contamination, replicate twin experiments were performed at different times with different library preparation protocols. Findings and caveats that apply to the study as a whole: Because the same donors could not be followed over many years, conclusions were based on cross-sectional statistical analysis. Out-of-frame TCR alpha sharing in monozygotic twins was systematically underestimated by recombination models, whereas sharing between unrelated individuals was in agreement with the recombination models. In beta out-of-frame sequences, excess twin sharing was weaker, because having fewer shared sequences lowered the signal-to-noise ratio. Fewer insertions were carried by abundant cord blood beta clonotypes; a weaker similar trend was observed in young adult naive repertoires, while no such trend was observed in memory repertoires. Compared with coincidental sharing between unrelated individuals, an excess of low generation-probability sequences was observed among out-of-frame TCR alpha sequences shared between twins. Invariant T cells such as MAIT and iNKT could partly confound zero-insertion analyses, though diverse VJ usage argued against this for most clonotypes.

A remark on this clonotype: The target of this receptor is not known. No clone much larger than this one lies a single base away; base qualities are absent.

Libraries were constructed by 5' RACE. TCRdb names Illumina HiSeq 2000 as the instrument used. A universal primer binding site was added through template switching, and the final cDNA carried a unique molecular identifier so that TCR cDNA molecules could be counted accurately. First-strand cDNA for TCR alpha and beta chains was synthesized from specific primers in the conserved constant-segment region. To control for contamination, each cDNA library was double barcoded with a SMART-Mk sample barcode plus Illumina barcodes. TruSeq adapter sequences along with Illumina sample barcodes were introduced in two successive PCR steps. Sequencing of the TCR alpha and beta cDNA libraries was done on the Illumina HiSeq platform using custom primers. Per the source publication's procedure: MiGEC was used to process raw reads and extract unique molecular identifiers, and MiXCR was used to find CDR3 positions. Recombination models were inferred per individual with the repgenHMM and IGoR tools using an EM algorithm. Shared clonotype analysis was performed with the tcR package in R, normalizing sharing by the product of cloneset sizes. To study raw recombination free of thymic and clonal selection effects, out-of-frame nonproductive sequences were analyzed. TCRdb passed the public sequencing reads through fastp at Q25 and MiXCR, retaining productive beta sequences. Here each entry gathers all rows of one CDR3 protein and keeps the most common genes and DNA. The V and J calls and clone size are TCRdb's, not the authors'. For this sample the table gives 400,000 to 600,000 distinct CDR3 sequences, of which approximately 20% were detected only once. In total, the top ten clones hold approximately 0.48% of the sample.

All donors were healthy Caucasians. Three pairs of female monozygotic twins, all aged roughly 18 to 29 years, were included in the twin cohort. Positive isolation kits from Invitrogen were used to isolate CD4+ and CD8+ T cell populations. The CDR3 starts with the cysteine, ends with the phenylalanine, and has 14 residues. Here the CDR3 DNA is all that survives: 42 bases in frame from base 1. V and J lose 3 bases and 6 bases, and a span of 14 bases separates them. These data were also filed under a second study, of yellow fever vaccine responses in identical twins. As that second paper reports: According to the authors, in identical twins the way T cells responded to vaccination appeared partly convergent and partly personalized. Focusing on identical twins, the study followed the T cell clones that responded to the vaccine, and did so with precision.

Recombination connected TRBV12-3 or TRBV12-4 to TRBJ2-5, with the D gene possibly TRBD1 or TRBD2, each one fitting 6 bases. The source is a woman aged 18-30 years in good health. The sequencing input was CD4+ T cells sorted from blood. CDR3 reads: CASSFVTGGQTQYF. Read as DNA, the sequence is TGTGCCAGCAGTTTTGTGACAGGAGGGCAGACCCAGTACTTC.